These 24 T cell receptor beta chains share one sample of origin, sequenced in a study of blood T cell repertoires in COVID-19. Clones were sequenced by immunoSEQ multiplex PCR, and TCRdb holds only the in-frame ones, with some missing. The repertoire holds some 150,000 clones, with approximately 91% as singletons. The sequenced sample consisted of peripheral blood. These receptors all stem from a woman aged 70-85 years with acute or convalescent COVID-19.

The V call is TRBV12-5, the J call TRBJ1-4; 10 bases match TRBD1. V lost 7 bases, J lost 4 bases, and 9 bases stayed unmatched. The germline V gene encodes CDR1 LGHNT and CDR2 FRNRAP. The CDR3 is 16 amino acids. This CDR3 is CASAPDRGSFNEKLFF. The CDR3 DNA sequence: TGTGCTAGTGCTCCGGACAGGGGGTCTTTTAATGAAAAACTGTTTTTT.

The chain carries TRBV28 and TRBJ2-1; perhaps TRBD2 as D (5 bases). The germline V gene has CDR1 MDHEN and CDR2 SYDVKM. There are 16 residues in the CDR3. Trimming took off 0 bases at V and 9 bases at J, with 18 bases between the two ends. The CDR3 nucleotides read TGTGCCAGCAGTTTATGGGCTAGCATCACGAAGAGTGAGCAGTTCTTC. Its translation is CASSLWASITKSEQFF.

DNA for the CDR3: TGTGCCAGTAACCCGAGGACACTTAACACCGGGGAGCTGTTTTTT. It codes for CASNPRTLNTGELFF. This chain joins TRBV19 and TRBJ2-2, with a tentative D call TRBD1 (5 bases). Looked up from germline, CDR1 is LNHDA and CDR2 is SQIVND (reference sequence). Deletions cut 7 bases from V and 2 bases from J, with 14 bases between. This CDR3 has 15 amino acids.

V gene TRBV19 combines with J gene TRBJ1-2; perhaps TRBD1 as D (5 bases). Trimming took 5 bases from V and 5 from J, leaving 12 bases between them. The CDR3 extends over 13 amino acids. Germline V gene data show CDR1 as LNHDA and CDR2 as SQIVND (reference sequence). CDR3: CASSPRGWYGYTF. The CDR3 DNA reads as TGTGCCAGTAGTCCAAGGGGTTGGTATGGCTACACCTTC.

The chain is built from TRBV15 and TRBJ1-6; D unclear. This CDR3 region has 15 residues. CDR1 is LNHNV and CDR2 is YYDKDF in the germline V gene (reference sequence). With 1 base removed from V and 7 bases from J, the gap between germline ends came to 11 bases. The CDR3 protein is CATSRAEGWNSPLHF. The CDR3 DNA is TGTGCCACCAGCAGAGCGGAGGGCTGGAATTCACCCCTCCACTTT.

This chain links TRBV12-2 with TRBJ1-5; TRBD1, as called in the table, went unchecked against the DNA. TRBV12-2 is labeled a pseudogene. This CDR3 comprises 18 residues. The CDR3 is CASRLAWTEEGRNQPQHF. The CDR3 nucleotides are TGTGCAAGTCGCTTAGCGTGGACAGAAGAAGGTAGGAATCAGCCCCAGCATTTT.

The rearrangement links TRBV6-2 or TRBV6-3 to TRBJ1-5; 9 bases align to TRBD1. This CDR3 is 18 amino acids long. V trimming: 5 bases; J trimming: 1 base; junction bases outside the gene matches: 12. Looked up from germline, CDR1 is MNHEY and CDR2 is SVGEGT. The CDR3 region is CASSGQGQGRVSNQPQHF. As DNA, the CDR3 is TGTGCCAGCAGTGGCCAGGGACAGGGAAGGGTGAGCAATCAGCCCCAGCATTTT.

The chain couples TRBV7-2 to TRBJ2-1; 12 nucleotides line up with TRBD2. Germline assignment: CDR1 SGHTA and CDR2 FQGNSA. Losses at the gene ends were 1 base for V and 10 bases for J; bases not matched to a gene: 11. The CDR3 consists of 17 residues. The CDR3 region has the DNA TGTGCCAGCAGCTTAGATGGGGCTAGCGGGGGGGCAAGGGAGCAGTTCTTC. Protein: CASSLDGASGGAREQFF.

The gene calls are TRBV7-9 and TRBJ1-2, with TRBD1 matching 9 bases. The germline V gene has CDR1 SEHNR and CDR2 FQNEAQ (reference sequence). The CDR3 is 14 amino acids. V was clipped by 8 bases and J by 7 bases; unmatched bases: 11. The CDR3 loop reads CASVRTGGVGGYTF. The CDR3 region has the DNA TGTGCCAGCGTAAGAACAGGGGGCGTCGGTGGCTACACCTTC.

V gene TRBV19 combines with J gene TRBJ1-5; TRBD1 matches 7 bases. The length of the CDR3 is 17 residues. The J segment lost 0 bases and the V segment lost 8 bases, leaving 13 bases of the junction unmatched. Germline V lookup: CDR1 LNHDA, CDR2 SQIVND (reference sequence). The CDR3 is CASVSTTGILSNQPQHF. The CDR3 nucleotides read TGTGCCAGTGTCTCTACGACAGGGATACTTAGCAATCAGCCCCAGCATTTT.

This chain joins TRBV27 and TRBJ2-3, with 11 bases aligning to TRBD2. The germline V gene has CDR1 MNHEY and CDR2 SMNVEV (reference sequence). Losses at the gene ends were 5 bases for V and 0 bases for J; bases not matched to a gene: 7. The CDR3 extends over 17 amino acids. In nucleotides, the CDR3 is TGTGCCAGCAGTATAACCGGGACTAGCGGAAGCACAGATACGCAGTATTTT. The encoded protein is CASSITGTSGSTDTQYF.

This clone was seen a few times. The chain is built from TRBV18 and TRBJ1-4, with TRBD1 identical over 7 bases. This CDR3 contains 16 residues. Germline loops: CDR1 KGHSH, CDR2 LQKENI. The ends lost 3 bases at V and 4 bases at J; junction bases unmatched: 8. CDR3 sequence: CASSPSRQGYNEKLFF. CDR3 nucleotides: TGTGCCAGCTCACCTTCCAGACAGGGATATAATGAAAAACTGTTTTTT.

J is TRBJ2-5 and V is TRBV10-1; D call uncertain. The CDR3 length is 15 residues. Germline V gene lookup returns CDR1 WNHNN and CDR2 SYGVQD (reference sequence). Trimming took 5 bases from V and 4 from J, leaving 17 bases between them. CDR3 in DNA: TGCGCCAGCAGTAAGGATACCAAACGCGGAGAGACCCAGTACTTC. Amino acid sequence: CASSKDTKRGETQYF.

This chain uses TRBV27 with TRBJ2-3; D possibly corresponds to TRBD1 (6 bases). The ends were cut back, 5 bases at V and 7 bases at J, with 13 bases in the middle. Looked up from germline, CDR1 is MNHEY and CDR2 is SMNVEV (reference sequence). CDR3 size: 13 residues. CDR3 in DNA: TGTGCCAGCAGTCAAGGACAGCTGAATACGCAGTATTTT. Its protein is CASSQGQLNTQYF.

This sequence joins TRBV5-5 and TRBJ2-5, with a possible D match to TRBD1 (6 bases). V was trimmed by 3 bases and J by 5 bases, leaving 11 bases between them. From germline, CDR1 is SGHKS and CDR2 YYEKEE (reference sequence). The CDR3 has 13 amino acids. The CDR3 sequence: CASSSTQGETQYF. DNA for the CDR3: TGTGCCAGCAGCTCAACTCAGGGGGAGACCCAGTACTTC.

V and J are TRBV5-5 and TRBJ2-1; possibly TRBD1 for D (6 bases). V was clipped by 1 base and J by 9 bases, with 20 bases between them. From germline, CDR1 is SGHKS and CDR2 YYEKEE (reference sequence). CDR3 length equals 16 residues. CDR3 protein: CASSLMGASSPGEQFF. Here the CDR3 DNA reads TGTGCCAGCAGCTTGATGGGGGCCTCCTCCCCGGGTGAGCAGTTCTTC.

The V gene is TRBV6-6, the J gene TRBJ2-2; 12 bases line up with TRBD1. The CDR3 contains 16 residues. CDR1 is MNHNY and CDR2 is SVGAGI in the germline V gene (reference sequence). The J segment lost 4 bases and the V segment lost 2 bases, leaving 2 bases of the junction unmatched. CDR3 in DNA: TGTGCCAGCAGTTACGGGACAGGGGGCGGCACCGGGGAGCTGTTTTTT. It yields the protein CASSYGTGGGTGELFF.

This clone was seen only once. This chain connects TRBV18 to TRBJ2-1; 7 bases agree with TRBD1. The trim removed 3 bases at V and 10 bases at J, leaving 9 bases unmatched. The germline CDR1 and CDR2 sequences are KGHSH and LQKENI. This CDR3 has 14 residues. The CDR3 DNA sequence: TGTGCCAGCTCACCTAGACAGGGTTTCAGCGAGCAGTTCTTC. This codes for CASSPRQGFSEQFF.

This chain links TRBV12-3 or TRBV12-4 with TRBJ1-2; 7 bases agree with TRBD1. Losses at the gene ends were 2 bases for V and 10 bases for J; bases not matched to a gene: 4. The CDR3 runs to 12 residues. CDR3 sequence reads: CASSLKTGYYTF. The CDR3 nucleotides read TGTGCCAGCAGTTTAAAGACAGGGTACTACACCTTC.

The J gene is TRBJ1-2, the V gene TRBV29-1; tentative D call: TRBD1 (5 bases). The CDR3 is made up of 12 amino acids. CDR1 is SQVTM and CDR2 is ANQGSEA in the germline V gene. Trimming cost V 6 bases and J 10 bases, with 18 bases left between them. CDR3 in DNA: TGCAGCGTAGATGACAGAGGTATCTTCTACACCTTC. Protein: CSVDDRGIFYTF.

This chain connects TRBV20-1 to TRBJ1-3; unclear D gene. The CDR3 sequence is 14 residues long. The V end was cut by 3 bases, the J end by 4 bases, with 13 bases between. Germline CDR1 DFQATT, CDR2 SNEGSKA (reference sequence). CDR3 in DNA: TGCAGTGCTAGTCAGTCGGGGTTGGGAAACACCATATATTTT. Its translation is CSASQSGLGNTIYF.

The CDR3 bases are TGCGCCAGCAGCCAAGATTCAGGCCAGGGGTTTGGAGATACGCAGTATTTT. This translates into CASSQDSGQGFGDTQYF. The chain joins TRBV4-3 to TRBJ2-3; tentatively, D is TRBD1 (6 bases). Trimming shortened V by 0 bases and J by 5 bases, and 18 bases separated the two germline ends. Per germline, CDR1 LGHNA and CDR2 YSLEER. The CDR3 length is 17 residues.

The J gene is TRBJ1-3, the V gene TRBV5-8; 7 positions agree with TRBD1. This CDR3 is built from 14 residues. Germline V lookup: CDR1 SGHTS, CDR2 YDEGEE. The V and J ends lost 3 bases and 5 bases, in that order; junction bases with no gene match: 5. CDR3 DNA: TGTGCCAGCAGCTCCCAGGACAGGAGAAACACCATATATTTT. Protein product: CASSSQDRRNTIYF.

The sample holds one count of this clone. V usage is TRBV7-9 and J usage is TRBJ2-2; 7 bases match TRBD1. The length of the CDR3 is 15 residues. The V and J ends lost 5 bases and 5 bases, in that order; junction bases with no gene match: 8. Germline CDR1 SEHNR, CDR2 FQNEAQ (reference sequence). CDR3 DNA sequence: TGTGCCAGCAGCCTATTGAGACAGGGTACCGGGGAGCTGTTTTTT. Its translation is CASSLLRQGTGELFF.